Below, 8 T cell receptor beta chains from the same sample are listed, as sequenced in a study of cytomegalovirus exposure and HLA in healthy donors. The PCR contained 60 Vbeta and 13 Jbeta primers. This table comes from immunoSEQ multiplex PCR, and its TCRdb copy is limited to in-frame clones, with some not included. The table lists about 80,000 clones, roughly 69% of them singletons. The specimen sequenced was PBMCs. The receptors stem from a woman between 45 and 60 years old in good health and CMV-seropositive.

The chain recombines TRBV5-4 with TRBJ2-3; 15 bases agree with TRBD2. Germline V gene data show CDR1 as SGHNT and CDR2 as YYREEE (reference sequence). J gave up 3 bases and V 2 bases, and 1 base lay outside the gene matches. This CDR3 region has 16 residues. This CDR3 is CASSFGTSGGTDTQYF. The CDR3 DNA reads as TGTGCCAGCAGCTTCGGGACTAGCGGGGGGACAGATACGCAGTATTTT.

This clone came up a few times. V usage is TRBV5-4 and J usage is TRBJ2-5; weak D call: TRBD2 (6 bases). V gave up 4 bases and J gave up 4 bases, with 17 bases separating them. This CDR3 is built from 15 residues. CDR1 and CDR2 from the germline V gene are SGHNT and YYREEE (reference sequence). CDR3 DNA: TGTGCCAGCAGCCCCGGGGGTGGGGCCGGAGAGACCCAGTACTTC. Its translation: CASSPGGGAGETQYF.

The J gene is TRBJ2-7, the V gene TRBV27, with TRBD1 identical over 8 bases. This CDR3 has 15 amino acids. The V and J ends lost 6 bases and 4 bases, in that order; junction bases with no gene match: 11. The germline V gene encodes CDR1 MNHEY and CDR2 SMNVEV (reference sequence). CDR3 bases: TGTGCCAGCAGGCCCCGGGACAGGTTTTTTTACGAGCAGTACTTC. It specifies CASRPRDRFFYEQYF.

This chain connects TRBV28 to TRBJ2-2, with D hard to call. Trimming shortened V by 3 bases and J by 4 bases, and 9 bases separated the two germline ends. This CDR3 is built from 14 residues. Looked up from germline, CDR1 is MDHEN and CDR2 is SYDVKM. The CDR3 region has the DNA TGTGCCAGCAGTTTCGGGTTAGCCACCGGGGAGCTGTTTTTT. Translating it yields CASSFGLATGELFF. Filled out from reference TRBV28 and TRBJ2-2, the complete variable domain reads DVKVTQSSRYLVKRTGEKVFLECVQDMDHENMFWYRQDPGLGLRLIYFSYDVKMKEKGDIPEGYSVSREKKERFSLILESASTNQTSMYLCASSFGLATGELFFGEGSRLTVL.

The J gene is TRBJ2-1, the V gene TRBV5-1; 7 bases align to TRBD1. Germline values: CDR1 SGHRS, CDR2 YFSETQ. V lost 0 bases to trimming and J lost 6 bases; unmatched junction nucleotides: 6. CDR3 length: 15 residues. The CDR3 region has the DNA TGCGCCAGCAGCTTGGAGGGGGCAGTAAGCAATGAGCAGTTCTTC. Its protein product is CASSLEGAVSNEQFF.

This chain joins TRBV6-1 and TRBJ1-4; D remains ambiguous. V gave up 8 bases and J gave up 8 bases, with 15 bases separating them. Germline V gene lookup returns CDR1 MNHNS and CDR2 SASEGT. There are 13 residues in the CDR3. The DNA for the CDR3 is TGTGCCAGCTGCAGCCTACTGCGGGAAAAACTGTTTTTT. Amino acid sequence: CASCSLLREKLFF.

The rearrangement uses TRBV18 and TRBJ1-5, with D unresolved. The CDR3 is made up of 14 amino acids. Germline V gene data show CDR1 as KGHSH and CDR2 as LQKENI. Trimming pared 3 bases from V and 4 bases from J, leaving 10 bases between. The CDR3 sequence is CASSPSVINQPQHF. In DNA form, the CDR3 reads TGTGCCAGCTCACCGTCAGTAATAAATCAGCCCCAGCATTTT.

The chain recombines TRBV7-3 with TRBJ2-5; 7 bases line up with TRBD1. Germline V gene sequence: CDR1 SGHTA, CDR2 FQGTGA. The ends lost 5 bases at V and 5 bases at J; junction bases unmatched: 5. CDR3 size: 13 residues. The CDR3 loop is CASSPQQGETQYF. The DNA of the CDR3 is TGTGCCAGCAGCCCGCAACAGGGGGAGACCCAGTACTTC. Using reference TRBV7-3 and TRBJ2-5 for the parts outside the CDR3, the full variable domain is GAGVSQTPSNKVTEKGKYVELRCDPISGHTALYWYRQSLGQGPEFLIYFQGTGAADDSGLPNDRFFAVRPEGSVSTLKIQRTERGDSAVYLCASSPQQGETQYFGPGTRLLVL.